This T cell receptor (beta chain) was identified in a study of blood T cells in healthy people across ages. This clonotype was observed a handful of times. The CDR3 length is 15 residues. The V gene lost 3 bases and the J gene lost 5 bases, with 16 bases spanning the gap. A second PCR, run for about 7 to 11 cycles, used a sample-barcoded 5' primer plus a J-beta primer mix. TCRdb independently ran MiXCR on the 5' RACE reads; one entry per CDR3 protein. The sample lists 750,000 to 1,000,000 distinct CDR3 sequences; under 35% were seen once. The authors isolated at least 7 million PBMCs per sample. The sample also formed part of further work on T cells of mothers and their children. This second study notes: Nine systemically healthy Caucasian donors: three mothers, six children. It was through the M1S primer of the second PCR that sample barcodes and 2-4 random nucleotides were added.

The chain uses TRBV12-3 or TRBV12-4 and TRBJ1-1; D not certain. The sequenced sample consisted of blood. This receptor was identified in a middle-aged woman in good health. In DNA form, the CDR3 reads TGTGCCAGCAGTTTCACGAGACGCAGAGGGACTGAAGCTTTCTTT. Translating it yields CASSFTRRRGTEAFF.